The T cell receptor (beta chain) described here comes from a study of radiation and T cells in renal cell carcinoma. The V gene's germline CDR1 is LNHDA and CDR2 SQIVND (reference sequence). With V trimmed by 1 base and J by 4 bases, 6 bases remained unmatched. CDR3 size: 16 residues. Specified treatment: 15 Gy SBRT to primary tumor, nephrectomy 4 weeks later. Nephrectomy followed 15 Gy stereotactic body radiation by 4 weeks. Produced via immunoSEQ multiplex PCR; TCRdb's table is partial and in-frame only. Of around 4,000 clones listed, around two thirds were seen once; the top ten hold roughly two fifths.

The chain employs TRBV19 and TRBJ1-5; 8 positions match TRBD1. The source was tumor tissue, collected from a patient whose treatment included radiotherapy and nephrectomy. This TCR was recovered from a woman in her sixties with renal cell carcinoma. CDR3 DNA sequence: TGTGCCAGTAGTATAGGGACAGGGTCCTTAAATCAGCCCCAGCATTTT. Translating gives CASSIGTGSLNQPQHF.